The TCR beta chain described here comes from a study of kidney transplant recipient with SARS-CoV-2 infection. CDR1 and CDR2 from the germline V gene are MNHEY and SVGAGI. Germline trimming cut 6 bases from V and 5 bases from J; bases unmatched to any gene: 7. The CDR3 spans 15 residues. TCRdb fed the reads into MiXCR, producing one record per CDR3 protein. The repertoire holds about 250,000 distinct CDR3 sequences, with around 30% as singletons. The table lists this clonotype with many counts. This chain joins TRBV6-5 and TRBJ1-4; the match to TRBD1 covers 9 bases. The material sequenced was a blood sample, taken at baseline and on day 111 from a kidney transplant recipient. This TCR was recovered from a male patient younger than 45 who had COVID-19 and was a kidney transplant recipient. Some T cells may be provided by the graft donor. CDR3 residues: CASRQMGQGNEKLFF. The CDR3 coding sequence is TGTGCCAGCAGACAGATGGGACAGGGAAATGAAAAACTGTTTTTT.